A single sample gave rise to the 14 T cell receptor beta chains below, sequenced in a study of memory CD4+ T cells and cytomegalovirus serostatus. Profiling relied on immunoSEQ multiplex PCR, and the TCRdb table lists in-frame clones only, not all of them. The sample has over 50,000 clones, 82% seen once. Single viable CD3+CD4+CD8-CD45RO+ cells were sorted as the memory CD4+ T cells. Sequenced material: memory CD4+ T cells from blood. All receptors come from an adult in good health and CMV-seronegative.

The chain links TRBV5-1 to TRBJ2-3, with 9 bases fitting TRBD2. The CDR3 consists of 20 residues. In germline, CDR1 is SGHRS, CDR2 YFSETQ. V was pared by 0 bases and J by 1 base, with 15 bases of the junction left unmatched. The CDR3 sequence: CASSLAGTAGTSRGTDTQYF. In DNA form, the CDR3 reads TGCGCCAGCAGCTTGGCAGGGACGGCCGGGACTAGCAGGGGCACAGATACGCAGTATTTT. Together with reference TRBV5-1 and TRBJ2-3, the CDR3 gives the full variable domain: KAGVTQTPRYLIKTRGQQVTLSCSPISGHRSVSWYQQTPGQGLQFLFEYFSETQRNKGNFPGRFSGRQFSNSRSEMNVSTLELGDSALYLCASSLAGTAGTSRGTDTQYFGPGTRLTVL.

The sample holds one count of this clone. The rearrangement links TRBV7-8 to TRBJ2-7; tentative D call: TRBD2 (6 bases). The ends were cut back, 2 bases at V and 7 bases at J, with 21 bases in the middle. The CDR3 runs 16 residues. Germline V gene data show CDR1 as SGHVS and CDR2 as FQNEAQ. CDR3 amino acids: CASSLNAGRPVREQYF. The CDR3 nucleotides read TGTGCCAGCAGCTTAAATGCGGGGCGCCCGGTAAGGGAGCAGTACTTC.

V and J are TRBV10-1 and TRBJ1-1, with a tentative D call TRBD1 (6 bases). The germline V and J ends were trimmed by 0 bases and 10 bases, with 12 bases remaining between them. Germline V gene sequence: CDR1 WNHNN, CDR2 SYGVQD (reference sequence). The CDR3 extends over 13 amino acids. CDR3 protein: CASSESNRVGAFF. CDR3 DNA: TGCGCCAGCAGTGAGTCCAACAGGGTAGGAGCTTTCTTT.

CDR3 DNA sequence: TGTGCCAGTAGTAGACAGGGGGCTATGGGCAATCAGCCCCAGCATTTT. Translating gives CASSRQGAMGNQPQHF. The V and J genes are TRBV19 and TRBJ1-5; 10 bases are a match to TRBD1. The germline V gene encodes CDR1 LNHDA and CDR2 SQIVND (reference sequence). After removal of 4 bases from V and 2 bases from J, the junction contained 5 bases not matched to a gene. The CDR3 has 16 amino acids. The full variable domain, with the rest looked up from reference TRBV19 and TRBJ1-5, is DGGITQSPKYLFRKEGQNVTLSCEQNLNHDAMYWYRQDPGQGLRLIYYSQIVNDFQKGDIAEGYSVSREKKESFPLTVTSAQKNPTAFYLCASSRQGAMGNQPQHFGDGTRLSIL.

The chain joins TRBV5-1 to TRBJ2-6; unclear D gene. Germline V gene data show CDR1 as SGHRS and CDR2 as YFSETQ. There are 14 residues in the CDR3. With 3 bases removed from V and 2 bases from J, the gap between germline ends came to 6 bases. In DNA form, the CDR3 reads TGCGCCAGCAGCTCTGATGCTGGGGCCAACGTCCTGACTTTC. This codes for CASSSDAGANVLTF.

V usage is TRBV5-8 and J usage is TRBJ1-1; D ambiguous. The length of the CDR3 is 14 residues. V lost 4 bases and J 0 bases, leaving 10 bases between the germline ends. Germline V CDR1 and CDR2: SGHTS, YDEGEE. CDR3 coding DNA: TGTGCCAGCAGCCAGAGAGGAGTGAACACTGAAGCTTTCTTT. Amino acids: CASSQRGVNTEAFF.

V and J are TRBV27 and TRBJ1-2; D is possibly TRBD1 (6 bases). The CDR3 runs 13 residues. CDR1 MNHEY and CDR2 SMNVEV come from the germline V gene (reference sequence). With 5 bases removed from V and 7 bases from J, the gap between germline ends came to 14 bases. The CDR3 DNA reads as TGTGCCAGCAGTCCTATGGGGGGCCTTGGCTACACCTTC. Translated, it gives CASSPMGGLGYTF.

The V call is TRBV29-1, the J call TRBJ1-2, with TRBD1 as a possible D gene (6 bases). CDR1 is SQVTM, CDR2 ANQGSEA, per germline. This CDR3 has 12 amino acids. The germline V and J ends were trimmed by 3 bases and 4 bases, with 9 bases remaining between them. Here the CDR3 reads CSVEGAAYGYTF. CDR3 DNA sequence: TGCAGCGTTGAGGGGGCAGCCTATGGCTACACCTTC.

The V call is TRBV28, the J call TRBJ2-7; D assignment may be TRBD1 or TRBD2 (5 bases each). The ends were cut back, 1 base at V and 2 bases at J, with 9 bases in the middle. The length of the CDR3 is 14 residues. In germline, CDR1 is MDHEN, CDR2 SYDVKM. This CDR3 is CASSLSQGPYEQYF. CDR3 nucleotides: TGTGCCAGCAGTTTATCCCAGGGACCCTACGAGCAGTACTTC.

J is TRBJ2-1 and V is TRBV15, with TRBD1 as a possible D gene (6 bases). V was pared by 4 bases and J by 1 base, with 14 bases between. Germline CDR1 is LNHNV and CDR2 is YYDKDF (reference sequence). The CDR3 has 16 residues. CDR3 DNA: TGTGCCACCAGCAAGGTTAGACAGGCTTCCTACAATGAGCAGTTCTTC. Translation gives CATSKVRQASYNEQFF. The complete variable domain, with remaining parts taken from reference TRBV15 and TRBJ2-1, reads DAMVIQNPRYQVTQFGKPVTLSCSQTLNHNVMYWYQQKSSQAPKLLFHYYDKDFNNEADTPDNFQSRRPNTSFCFLDIRSPGLGDTAMYLCATSKVRQASYNEQFFGPGTRLTVL.

The chain links TRBV4-1 to TRBJ2-1; TRBD2 aligns across 9 bases. The ends lost 3 bases at V and 3 bases at J; junction bases unmatched: 6. The CDR3 runs 16 residues. CDR1 is MGHRA, CDR2 YSYEKL, per germline. The CDR3 is CASSHMTSGFYNEQFF. The CDR3 coding sequence is TGCGCCAGCAGCCATATGACTAGCGGATTCTACAATGAGCAGTTCTTC.

The chain joins TRBV18 to TRBJ1-5, with 7 bases aligning to TRBD1. Germline V gives CDR1 KGHSH, CDR2 LQKENI. The ends lost 2 bases at V and 5 bases at J; junction bases unmatched: 6. CDR3 length: 15 amino acids. The CDR3 region is CASSPGQGGDQPQHF. The CDR3 DNA reads as TGTGCCAGCTCACCAGGCCAGGGGGGGGATCAGCCCCAGCATTTT.

This chain joins TRBV28 and TRBJ2-1, with D unresolved. The V gene lost 5 bases and the J gene lost 1 base, with 21 bases spanning the gap. Germline V gene sequence: CDR1 MDHEN, CDR2 SYDVKM. This CDR3 comprises 18 residues. Written as DNA, the CDR3 is TGTGCCAGCAGTCCCCCTTGGTCGGGTCCATTTTCCTACAATGAGCAGTTCTTC. Amino acids: CASSPPWSGPFSYNEQFF.

The V gene is TRBV2, the J gene TRBJ2-5; 7 nucleotides match TRBD2. With 5 bases clipped from V and 3 bases from J, the junction kept 9 bases outside the gene matches. CDR1 and CDR2 (germline): SNHLY, FYNNEI. This CDR3 is built from 15 residues. The CDR3 DNA reads as TGTGCCAGCAGTTTCAGGGAGGGCCGGAAAGAGACCCAGTACTTC. It yields the protein CASSFREGRKETQYF.